Listed below are T cell receptor beta chains from one sample, sequenced in a study of beta chain features in type 1 diabetes. Clones were sequenced by immunoSEQ multiplex PCR, and TCRdb holds only the in-frame ones, with some missing. Seen here are about 900,000 clones, about a sixth observed once, and the top ten hold around 0.02%. Sequenced material: naive CD4+ T cells from blood. Source of these receptors: a woman in her late teens or twenties in good health. CDR3s include the opening cysteine and the closing phenylalanine or tryptophan. D genes are given only for firm matches. Only some rows state a clone size, as once, few, many or a class for expanded clones.

v_gene: TRBV11-2
j_gene: TRBJ2-1
abundance: few
d_gene: TRBD2
CDR3nt: TGTGCCAGCACCGACGAAAGCGGGAGTTTCAATGAGCAGTTCTTC
CDR3aa: CASTDESGSFNEQFF

v_gene: TRBV15
j_gene: TRBJ2-1
abundance: NA
d_gene: NA
CDR3nt: TGTGCCACCAGCAGGGAGACAGGCCTCTCCGGTGAGCAGTTCTTC
CDR3aa: CATSRETGLSGEQFF

v_gene: TRBV6-5
j_gene: TRBJ2-1
abundance: few
d_gene: NA
CDR3nt: TGTGCCTCCCCCTTGGACAATGAGCAGTTCTTC
CDR3aa: CASPLDNEQFF

v_gene: TRBV25-1
j_gene: TRBJ1-2
abundance: few
d_gene: TRBD1
CDR3nt: TGTGCCAGCAGTGACGGAGGGGGCGCCGCGGTCGGCTACACCTTC
CDR3aa: CASSDGGGAAVGYTF

v_gene: TRBV5-1
j_gene: TRBJ2-1
abundance: few
d_gene: TRBD2
CDR3nt: TGCGCCAGCAGCGAACTAGCGGGGAACTCCTACAATGAGCAGTTCTTC
CDR3aa: CASSELAGNSYNEQFF

v_gene: TRBV5-6
j_gene: TRBJ1-5
abundance: NA
d_gene: NA
CDR3nt: TGTGCCAGCAGCTTGGGGCCAGATCAGCCCCAGCATTTT
CDR3aa: CASSLGPDQPQHF

v_gene: TRBV7-2
j_gene: TRBJ1-4
abundance: few
d_gene: TRBD1
CDR3nt: TGTGCCAGCAGCTTACCAGGGGGATATGAAAAACTGTTTTTT
CDR3aa: CASSLPGGYEKLFF

v_gene: TRBV18
j_gene: TRBJ1-5
abundance: NA
d_gene: NA
CDR3nt: TGTGCCAGCTCACCCACGGGGGATAGCAATCAGCCCCAGCATTTT
CDR3aa: CASSPTGDSNQPQHF

v_gene: TRBV28
j_gene: TRBJ2-1
abundance: once
d_gene: TRBD2
CDR3nt: TGTGCCAGCAGACCTAGCGGGAGGGTGAATGAGCAGTTCTTC
CDR3aa: CASRPSGRVNEQFF

v_gene: TRBV4-1
j_gene: TRBJ2-2
abundance: NA
d_gene: TRBD2
CDR3nt: TGCGCCAGCAGCCAAGACTCAGGCGGGAGGAGATATACCGGGGAGCTGTTTTTT
CDR3aa: CASSQDSGGRRYTGELFF

v_gene: TRBV9
j_gene: TRBJ1-6
abundance: NA
d_gene: NA
CDR3nt: TGTGCCAGCAGCGATAACAGGGCTTCACCCCTCCACTTT
CDR3aa: CASSDNRASPLHF

v_gene: TRBV11-1
j_gene: TRBJ2-1
abundance: few
d_gene: NA
CDR3nt: TGTGCCAGCAGCTTACAGGGGGGAGGGTACAATGAGCAGTTCTTC
CDR3aa: CASSLQGGGYNEQFF

v_gene: TRBV4-1
j_gene: TRBJ2-3
abundance: NA
d_gene: TRBD1
CDR3nt: TGCGCCAGCAGCCAAGTAGGGACAGGGTCAGATACGCAGTATTTT
CDR3aa: CASSQVGTGSDTQYF

v_gene: TRBV5-6
j_gene: TRBJ2-5
abundance: few
d_gene: NA
CDR3nt: TGTGCCAGCAGCGATACAGGGAGGATAGAGACCCAGTACTTC
CDR3aa: CASSDTGRIETQYF

v_gene: TRBV19
j_gene: TRBJ1-5
abundance: NA
d_gene: TRBD1
CDR3nt: TGTGCCAGTAGTACCCGAAGGGACAGATTCAATCAGCCCCAGCATTTT
CDR3aa: CASSTRRDRFNQPQHF

v_gene: TRBV2
j_gene: TRBJ1-1
abundance: NA
d_gene: NA
CDR3nt: TGTGCCAGCAGTTACAGTACTGAAGCTTTCTTT
CDR3aa: CASSYSTEAFF

v_gene: TRBV27
j_gene: TRBJ1-2
abundance: NA
d_gene: TRBD1
CDR3nt: TGTGCCAGCAGCAATACAGGGGACTATGGCTACACCTTC
CDR3aa: CASSNTGDYGYTF

v_gene: TRBV5-6
j_gene: TRBJ1-5
abundance: few
d_gene: NA
CDR3nt: TGTGCCAGCAGCCCCCGGGGCGCCGCTAGCAATCAGCCCCAGCATTTT
CDR3aa: CASSPRGAASNQPQHF

v_gene: TRBV7-8
j_gene: TRBJ2-2
abundance: NA
d_gene: TRBD2
CDR3nt: TGTGCCAGCAGCTTAGTAGCGGGAGGGAACACCGGGGAGCTGTTTTTT
CDR3aa: CASSLVAGGNTGELFF

v_gene: TRBV28
j_gene: TRBJ1-2
abundance: few
d_gene: NA
CDR3nt: TGTGCCAGCAGATTACACCAGGGACCGCAAGTCTATGGCTACACCTTC
CDR3aa: CASRLHQGPQVYGYTF

v_gene: TRBV2
j_gene: TRBJ1-4
abundance: NA
d_gene: NA
CDR3nt: TGTGCCAGCAGCCTCGAGGACAGCGCAATGGGAAAACTGTTTTTT
CDR3aa: CASSLEDSAMGKLFF

v_gene: TRBV7-8
j_gene: TRBJ2-7
abundance: NA
d_gene: NA
CDR3nt: TGTGCCAGCAGCTTAGGAGTCCCCCTCTACGAGCAGTACTTC
CDR3aa: CASSLGVPLYEQYF

v_gene: TRBV7-8
j_gene: TRBJ2-1
abundance: few
d_gene: NA
CDR3nt: TGTGCCAGCAGCTTAGCGGGAGGCTTTGGTGAGCAGTTCTTC
CDR3aa: CASSLAGGFGEQFF

v_gene: TRBV5-1
j_gene: TRBJ1-2
abundance: NA
d_gene: NA
CDR3nt: TGCGCCAGCAAAAGGACGGGGATTGATGGCTACACCTTC
CDR3aa: CASKRTGIDGYTF

v_gene: TRBV27
j_gene: TRBJ2-5
abundance: few
d_gene: NA
CDR3nt: TGTGCCAGCAGTTGGGGCTCCCGGGGCGAGACCCAGTACTTC
CDR3aa: CASSWGSRGETQYF

v_gene: TRBV6-6
j_gene: TRBJ1-1
abundance: NA
d_gene: NA
CDR3nt: TGTGCCAGCAGTTACTCAATGAACACTGAAGCTTTCTTT
CDR3aa: CASSYSMNTEAFF

v_gene: TRBV7-8
j_gene: TRBJ2-1
abundance: NA
d_gene: NA
CDR3nt: TGTGCCAGCAGCTTAAGAACGAGTCCCTCGAGGTTCTTC
CDR3aa: CASSLRTSPSRFF

v_gene: TRBV28
j_gene: TRBJ1-2
abundance: few
d_gene: NA
CDR3nt: TGTGCCAGCAAGGAATTCGGGGGCTATGGCTACACCTTC
CDR3aa: CASKEFGGYGYTF

v_gene: TRBV7-9
j_gene: TRBJ1-5
abundance: NA
d_gene: NA
CDR3nt: TGTGCCAGCAGCTTAGGAGGGGGGCAGGGCGGTCAGCCCCAGCATTTT
CDR3aa: CASSLGGGQGGQPQHF